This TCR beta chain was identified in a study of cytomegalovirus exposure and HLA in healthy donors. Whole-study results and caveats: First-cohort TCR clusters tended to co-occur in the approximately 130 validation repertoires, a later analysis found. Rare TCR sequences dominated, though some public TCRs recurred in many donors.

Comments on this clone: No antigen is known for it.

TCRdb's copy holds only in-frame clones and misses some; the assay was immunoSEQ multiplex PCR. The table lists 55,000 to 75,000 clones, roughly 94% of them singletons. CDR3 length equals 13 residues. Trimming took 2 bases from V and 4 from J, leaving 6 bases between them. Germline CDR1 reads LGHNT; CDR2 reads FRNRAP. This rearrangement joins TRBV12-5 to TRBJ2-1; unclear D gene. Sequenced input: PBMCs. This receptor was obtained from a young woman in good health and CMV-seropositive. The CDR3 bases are TGTGCTAGTGGTTTGTACACGTACAATGAGCAGTTCTTC. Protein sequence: CASGLYTYNEQFF.